This T cell receptor (beta chain) came from a study of blood T cell repertoires in COVID-19. Looking at the study overall: T cells, B-cell-depleted T cells, or PBMCs provided the cDNA or gDNA that served as material.

This clone was seen only once. Trimming removed 2 bases from V and 4 bases from J, with 12 bases in between. Germline loops: CDR1 SGHRS, CDR2 YFSETQ. The CDR3 has 14 residues. Authors' methods: Reference gene primers were amplified, and this amplification served to estimate nucleated cell counts. TCRdb's copy holds only in-frame clones and misses some; the assay was immunoSEQ multiplex PCR. D and trimming come from the DNA, and the V and J calls and clone size come from that table. This table holds about 210,000 clones, around four fifths found once. Sequencing input: peripheral blood. The J gene is TRBJ1-1, the V gene TRBV5-1, with D possibly being TRBD1 (6 bases). The TCR was taken from a woman between 50 and 59 years old with active or convalescent COVID-19. The CDR3 protein is CASSLGQLSTEAFF. The CDR3 nucleotides are TGCGCCAGCAGCTTAGGACAGTTGAGCACTGAAGCTTTCTTT. Full variable domain (outside the CDR3, taken from reference TRBV5-1 and TRBJ1-1): KAGVTQTPRYLIKTRGQQVTLSCSPISGHRSVSWYQQTPGQGLQFLFEYFSETQRNKGNFPGRFSGRQFSNSRSEMNVSTLELGDSALYLCASSLGQLSTEAFFGQGTRLTVV.